This is a list of T cell receptor beta chains from one sample in a study of cytomegalovirus exposure and HLA in healthy donors. The assay was immunoSEQ multiplex PCR, and TCRdb's table has in-frame clones only and misses some. In the table there are about 170,000 clones, around 78% of which are singletons. Sequencing input: PBMCs. The receptors come from a woman aged 30 to 39 in good health and CMV-seropositive. CDR3s include the opening cysteine and the closing phenylalanine or tryptophan. A D gene is named only where the DNA matches it firmly. Size is omitted from some rows. Given values are once, few, many or a class for expanded clones.

D,V,J,size,DNA,CDR3
TRBD1,TRBV7-9,TRBJ2-3,once,TGTGCCAGCAGCCTCCTGGGACAGCCACAAGATACGCAGTATTTT,CASSLLGQPQDTQYF
.,TRBV5-5,TRBJ1-1,few,TGTGCCAGCAGCTTGGTGTGGCGGCGAGGTGAAGCTTTCTTT,CASSLVWRRGEAFF
.,TRBV5-1,TRBJ1-1,.,TGCGCCAGCAGGACAAGGCCTCAGAACACTGAAGCTTTCTTT,CASRTRPQNTEAFF
.,TRBV6-1,TRBJ2-7,.,TGTGCCAGCAGTGACAGAACGATAAACACCTACGAGCAGTACTTC,CASSDRTINTYEQYF
.,TRBV7-8,TRBJ1-5,.,TGTGCCAGCTCAGGGGATTATAGCAATCAGCCCCAGCATTTT,CASSGDYSNQPQHF
.,TRBV19,TRBJ2-2,.,TGTGCCAGTGCTTACCGGGAGATTGCCGAACTACTGAACACCGGGGAGCTGTTTTTT,CASAYREIAELLNTGELFF
TRBD1,TRBV2,TRBJ1-2,.,TGTGCCAGCAGTCCCACAGGGGGCCATGGCTACACCTTC,CASSPTGGHGYTF
.,TRBV6-6,TRBJ2-7,.,TGTGCCAGCAGTTACTCGAAGGACAACGAGCAGTACTTC,CASSYSKDNEQYF
.,TRBV10-2,TRBJ1-2,.,TGCGCCAGCAGTGTAGCCGGGGGCTACACCTTC,CASSVAGGYTF
TRBD2,TRBV7-8,TRBJ2-1,.,TGTGCCAGCAGCTCAGTAGCGGGACTCCCCAATGAGCAGTTCTTC,CASSSVAGLPNEQFF
.,TRBV6-6,TRBJ2-7,.,TGTGCCAGCAGTACCTCCTACGAGCAGTACTTC,CASSTSYEQYF
.,TRBV7-9,TRBJ2-1,.,TGTGCCAGCAGCTTAAACCGTGCAAGGGGATCCTACAATGAGCAGTTCTTC,CASSLNRARGSYNEQFF
.,TRBV5-1,TRBJ1-2,.,TGCGCCAGCAGCTTGGTGCCGGACCCCCGCGGGGGCTACACCTTC,CASSLVPDPRGGYTF
.,TRBV7-2,TRBJ2-4,.,TGTGCCAGCAGCTTCGCCAGCGGCAACATTCAGTACTTC,CASSFASGNIQYF
.,TRBV4-3,TRBJ1-3,.,TGCGCCAGCAGCCAAGCGACGGGCGCGGGAGGAAACACCATATATTTT,CASSQATGAGGNTIYF
TRBD1,TRBV6-6,TRBJ1-2,.,TGTGCCAGCAGTTACCAGGGGGAGGAGATCTATGGCTACACCTTC,CASSYQGEEIYGYTF
TRBD2,TRBV30,TRBJ2-2,.,TGTGCCTGGAAGGCGGGGGGGTCCAACACCGGGGAGCTGTTTTTT,CAWKAGGSNTGELFF
.,TRBV6-1,TRBJ2-7,once,TGTGCCAGCAGTGAAGGCTCTACCGTATACGAGCAGTACTTC,CASSEGSTVYEQYF
TRBD1,TRBV7-6,TRBJ2-5,.,TGTGCCAGCAGCTTACGACGCGGCCCGGGACAGGGGCCGAGGGGGACCCAGTACTTC,CASSLRRGPGQGPRGTQYF
.,TRBV6-1,TRBJ2-5,.,TGTGCCAGCAGTGAAGCTAGCAGGACCCAGTACTTC,CASSEASRTQYF
TRBD1,TRBV4-3,TRBJ1-4,.,TGCGCCAGCAGCCAAGAGGGACAGGGGCATGAAAAACTGTTTTTT,CASSQEGQGHEKLFF
TRBD1,TRBV19,TRBJ2-4,.,TGTGCCAGTAGTCCGGGACAGGGGGCGAGTTGGGGGTACTTC,CASSPGQGASWGYF
.,TRBV7-2,TRBJ2-5,.,TGTGCCAGCAGCTCGCACAGGTTGCCTCAAGAGACCCAGTACTTC,CASSSHRLPQETQYF
.,TRBV6-6,TRBJ1-2,.,TGTGCCAGCAGTCCTAATAGGGGGAATAACTATGGCTACACCTTC,CASSPNRGNNYGYTF
.,TRBV30,TRBJ2-3,.,TGTGCCTGGGCCTTCCAGGGCGATACGCAGTATTTT,CAWAFQGDTQYF
.,TRBV7-9,TRBJ1-4,.,TGTGCCAGCGAGAGGGTAACTAATGAAAAACTGTTTTTT,CASERVTNEKLFF
TRBD1,TRBV27,TRBJ2-7,once,TGTGCCAGCAGTTTAACAGGGGGGACCTACGAGCAGTACTTC,CASSLTGGTYEQYF
.,TRBV4-3,TRBJ2-6,.,TGCGCCAGCAGCCAAGTAACTGGGGCCAACGTCCTGACTTTC,CASSQVTGANVLTF
.,TRBV30,TRBJ1-4,.,TGTGCCTGGAGTGTAGGAGGGGAAAAACTGTTTTTT,CAWSVGGEKLFF
.,TRBV4-3,TRBJ2-1,few,TGCGCCAGCAGCCGTATCTCCTACAATGAGCAGTTCTTC,CASSRISYNEQFF
.,TRBV2,TRBJ2-3,.,TGTGCCAGCAGATCGACAGGCGCGGGAGATACGCAGTATTTT,CASRSTGAGDTQYF
.,TRBV6-6,TRBJ2-4,few,TGTGCCAGCAGTCCTTCCCTAGCCAAAAACATTCAGTACTTC,CASSPSLAKNIQYF
.,TRBV2,TRBJ1-2,.,TGTGCCAGCAGTGAATACAGGAATGGCTACACCTTC,CASSEYRNGYTF
.,TRBV5-6,TRBJ1-2,.,TGTGCCAGCAGCTTGTTAGGCAGGGAGGATGGCGGCTACACCTTC,CASSLLGREDGGYTF
.,TRBV10-3,TRBJ1-1,.,TGTGCCATCAGCCCAACGCATGAGGGTTATACTGAAGCTTTCTTT,CAISPTHEGYTEAFF
TRBD1,TRBV27,TRBJ2-5,.,TGTGCCAGCAGTCAACGACAGGGGGCTGAGACCCAGTACTTC,CASSQRQGAETQYF
TRBD2,TRBV5-6,TRBJ2-7,.,TGTGCCAGCAGCTTTGGACTAGCGGGAGTAACGTACGAGCAGTACTTC,CASSFGLAGVTYEQYF
.,TRBV2,TRBJ1-1,once,TGTGCCAGCAGGGACAGTGGGCGCGCTGAAGCTTTCTTT,CASRDSGRAEAFF
.,TRBV5-1,TRBJ2-1,.,TGCGCCAGCAGCTTGGAGGCTAGAGGACAAAATGAGCAGTTCTTC,CASSLEARGQNEQFF
.,TRBV28,TRBJ2-7,.,TGTGCCAGCAGTTTAAGTGGCCGACTTTACTCCTACGAGCAGTACTTC,CASSLSGRLYSYEQYF
TRBD1,TRBV5-8,TRBJ1-5,.,TGTGCCAGCAGCTTCTACAGGGGCGGCAATCAGCCCCAGCATTTT,CASSFYRGGNQPQHF
TRBD1,TRBV15,TRBJ1-1,few,TGTGCCACCGGAGGACAGGGGAACACTGAAGCTTTCTTT,CATGGQGNTEAFF